Listed here are 3 T cell receptor beta chains from one sample, sequenced in a study of neurological immune-mediated disorders (dated by TCRdb to between 2018 and 2021). What the time point label conveys for this sample: technical triplicate 1. The library was built by means of 5' RACE. The sequencing machine was an Illumina HiSeq 2500. TCRdb redid the processing of the public reads, applying fastp at Q25 and MiXCR, and retained in-frame beta chains. Rows are combined by CDR3 protein, so each entry shows the most common genes and DNA. Counted in this sample were roughly 25,000 distinct CDR3 sequences; 13% of them appeared once. The biggest ten clones account for 4.5% to 5.5% of the sample. Source material: CD4+ T cells from blood. Every receptor here comes from a female donor with HTLV-1-associated myelopathy (HAM/TSP).

This clonotype was counted ten times or more. The genes are TRBV28 and TRBJ2-1; 7 nucleotides line up with TRBD1. The germline CDR1 and CDR2 sequences are MDHEN and SYDVKM. The CDR3 extends over 13 amino acids. Germline trimming cut 8 bases from V and 10 bases from J; bases unmatched to any gene: 11. The CDR3 coding sequence is TGTGCCAGCCGCCATGAGGGGGCCTGGGAGCAGTTCTTC. As protein: CASRHEGAWEQFF.

The chain uses TRBV20-1 and TRBJ2-3, with D uncertain. CDR3 size: 13 residues. The ends were cut back, 1 base at V and 4 bases at J, with 9 bases in the middle. CDR1 and CDR2 from the germline V gene are DFQATT and SNEGSKA (reference sequence). The CDR3, as DNA: TGCAGTGCTAGAGTACCTAGGTCAGATACGCAGTATTTT. Protein product: CSARVPRSDTQYF.

This clonotype was found a few times. The chain is built from TRBV5-1 and TRBJ1-4; TRBD1 matches 7 bases. Germline trimming cut 4 bases from V and 6 bases from J; bases unmatched to any gene: 12. This CDR3 spans 16 amino acids. Germline lookup yields CDR1 SGHRS and CDR2 YFSETQ. Here the CDR3 DNA reads TGCGCCAGCAGCGACGACAGGGAGGGCTATGATGAAAAACTGTTTTTT. Translation: CASSDDREGYDEKLFF.